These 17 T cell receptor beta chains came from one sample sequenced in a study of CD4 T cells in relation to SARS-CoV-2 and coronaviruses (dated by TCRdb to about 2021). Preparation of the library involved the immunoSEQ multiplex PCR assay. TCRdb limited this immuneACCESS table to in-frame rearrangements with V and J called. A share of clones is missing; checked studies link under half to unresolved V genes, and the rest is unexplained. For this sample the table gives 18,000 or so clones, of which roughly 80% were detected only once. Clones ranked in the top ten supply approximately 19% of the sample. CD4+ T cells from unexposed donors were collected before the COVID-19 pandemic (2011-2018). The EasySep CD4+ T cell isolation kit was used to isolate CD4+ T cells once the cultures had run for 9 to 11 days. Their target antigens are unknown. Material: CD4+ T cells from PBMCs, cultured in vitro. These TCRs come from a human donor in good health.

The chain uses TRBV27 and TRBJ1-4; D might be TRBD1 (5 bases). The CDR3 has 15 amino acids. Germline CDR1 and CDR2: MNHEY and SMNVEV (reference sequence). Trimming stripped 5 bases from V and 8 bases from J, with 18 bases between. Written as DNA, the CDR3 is TGTGCCAGCAGTCCCTCGGGCCAGGGTTGGGAAAAACTGTTTTTT. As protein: CASSPSGQGWEKLFF. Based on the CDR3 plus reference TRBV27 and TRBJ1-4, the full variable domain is EAQVTQNPRYLITVTGKKLTVTCSQNMNHEYMSWYRQDPGLGLRQIYYSMNVEVTDKGDVPEGYKVSRKEKRNFPLILESPSPNQTSLYFCASSPSGQGWEKLFFGSGTQLSVL.

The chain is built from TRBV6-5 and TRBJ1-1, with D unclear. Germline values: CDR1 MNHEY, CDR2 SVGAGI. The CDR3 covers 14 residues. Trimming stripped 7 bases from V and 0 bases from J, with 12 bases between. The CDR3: CASIGIFLNTEAFF. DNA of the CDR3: TGTGCCAGCATAGGCATTTTCTTGAACACTGAAGCTTTCTTT.

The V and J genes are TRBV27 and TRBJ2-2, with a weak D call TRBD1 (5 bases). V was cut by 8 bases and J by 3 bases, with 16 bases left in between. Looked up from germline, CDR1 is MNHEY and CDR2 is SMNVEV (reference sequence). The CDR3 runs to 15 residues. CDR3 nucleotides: TGTGCCAGCGCCACCCAGGGTGGGTACACCGGGGAGCTGTTTTTT. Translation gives CASATQGGYTGELFF.

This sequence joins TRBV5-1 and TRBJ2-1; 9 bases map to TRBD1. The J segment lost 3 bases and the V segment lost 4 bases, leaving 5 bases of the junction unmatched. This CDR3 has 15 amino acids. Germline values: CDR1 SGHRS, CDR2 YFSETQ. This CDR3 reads CASSPGQGSYNEQFF. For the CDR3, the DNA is TGCGCCAGCAGCCCGGGACAGGGAAGCTACAATGAGCAGTTCTTC. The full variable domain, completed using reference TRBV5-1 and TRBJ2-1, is KAGVTQTPRYLIKTRGQQVTLSCSPISGHRSVSWYQQTPGQGLQFLFEYFSETQRNKGNFPGRFSGRQFSNSRSEMNVSTLELGDSALYLCASSPGQGSYNEQFFGPGTRLTVL.

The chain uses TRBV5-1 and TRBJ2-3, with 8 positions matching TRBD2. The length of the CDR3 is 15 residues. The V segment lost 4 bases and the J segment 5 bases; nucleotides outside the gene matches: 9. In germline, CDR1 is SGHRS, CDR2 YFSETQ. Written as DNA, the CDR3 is TGCGCCAGCAGCCCTGGGACTAGTCAGAAAGATACGCAGTATTTT. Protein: CASSPGTSQKDTQYF. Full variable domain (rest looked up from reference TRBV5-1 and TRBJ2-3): KAGVTQTPRYLIKTRGQQVTLSCSPISGHRSVSWYQQTPGQGLQFLFEYFSETQRNKGNFPGRFSGRQFSNSRSEMNVSTLELGDSALYLCASSPGTSQKDTQYFGPGTRLTVL.

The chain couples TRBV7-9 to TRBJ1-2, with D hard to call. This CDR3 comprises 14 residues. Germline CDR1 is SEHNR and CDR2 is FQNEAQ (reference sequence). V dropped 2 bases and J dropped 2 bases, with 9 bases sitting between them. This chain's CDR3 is CASSLHSDNYGYTF. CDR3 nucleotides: TGTGCCAGCAGCTTACACAGTGACAACTATGGCTACACCTTC.

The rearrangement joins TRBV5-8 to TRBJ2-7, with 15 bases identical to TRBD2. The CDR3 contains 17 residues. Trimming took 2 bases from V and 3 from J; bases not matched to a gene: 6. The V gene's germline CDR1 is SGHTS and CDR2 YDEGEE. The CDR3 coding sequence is TGTGCCAGCAGCTTCTGGACTAGCGGGAGGGACTACTACGAGCAGTACTTC. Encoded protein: CASSFWTSGRDYYEQYF.

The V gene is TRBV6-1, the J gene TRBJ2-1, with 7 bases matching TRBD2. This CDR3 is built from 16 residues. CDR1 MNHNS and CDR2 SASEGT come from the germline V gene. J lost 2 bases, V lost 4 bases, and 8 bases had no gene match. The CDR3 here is CASSAPGRGAYNEQFF. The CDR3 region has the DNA TGTGCCAGCAGTGCACCGGGACGGGGGGCCTACAATGAGCAGTTCTTC.

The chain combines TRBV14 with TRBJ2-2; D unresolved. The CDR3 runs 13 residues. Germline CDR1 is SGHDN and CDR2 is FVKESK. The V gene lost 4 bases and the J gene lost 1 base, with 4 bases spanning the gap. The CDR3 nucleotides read TGTGCCAGCAGCCCTGGGAACACCGGGGAGCTGTTTTTT. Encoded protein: CASSPGNTGELFF. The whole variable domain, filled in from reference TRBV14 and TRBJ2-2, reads EAGVTQFPSHSVIEKGQTVTLRCDPISGHDNLYWYRRVMGKEIKFLLHFVKESKQDESGMPNNRFLAERTGGTYSTLKVQPAELEDSGVYFCASSPGNTGELFFGEGSRLTVL.

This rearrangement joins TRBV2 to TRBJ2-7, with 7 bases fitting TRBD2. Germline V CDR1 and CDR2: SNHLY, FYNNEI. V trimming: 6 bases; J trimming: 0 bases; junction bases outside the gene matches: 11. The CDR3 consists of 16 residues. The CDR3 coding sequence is TGTGCCAGCAGACTTAACCTAGCGGACTTCTCCTACGAGCAGTACTTC. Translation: CASRLNLADFSYEQYF.

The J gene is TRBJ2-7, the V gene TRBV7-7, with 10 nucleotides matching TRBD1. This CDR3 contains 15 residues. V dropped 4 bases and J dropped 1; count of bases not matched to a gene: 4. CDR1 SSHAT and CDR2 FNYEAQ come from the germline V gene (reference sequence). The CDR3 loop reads CASSSGTGDSYEQYF. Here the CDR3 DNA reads TGTGCCAGCAGCTCTGGGACAGGGGATTCCTACGAGCAGTACTTC.

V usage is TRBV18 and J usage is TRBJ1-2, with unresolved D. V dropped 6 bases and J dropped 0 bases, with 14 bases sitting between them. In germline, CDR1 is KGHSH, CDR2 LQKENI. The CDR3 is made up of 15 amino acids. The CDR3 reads CASSPDGPSNYGYTF. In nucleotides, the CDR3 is TGTGCCAGCTCCCCGGACGGACCTTCTAACTATGGCTACACCTTC. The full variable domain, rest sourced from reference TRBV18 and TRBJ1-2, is NAGVMQNPRHLVRRRGQEARLRCSPMKGHSHVYWYRQLPEEGLKFMVYLQKENIIDESGMPKERFSAEFPKEGPSILRIQQVVRGDSAAYFCASSPDGPSNYGYTFGSGTRLTVV.

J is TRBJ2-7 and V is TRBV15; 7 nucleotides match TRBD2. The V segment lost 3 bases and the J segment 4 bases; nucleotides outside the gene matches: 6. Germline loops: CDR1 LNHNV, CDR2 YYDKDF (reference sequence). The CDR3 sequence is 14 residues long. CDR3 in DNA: TGTGCCACCAGCAGCCGGGGGAGGGCTTACGAGCAGTACTTC. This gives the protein CATSSRGRAYEQYF.

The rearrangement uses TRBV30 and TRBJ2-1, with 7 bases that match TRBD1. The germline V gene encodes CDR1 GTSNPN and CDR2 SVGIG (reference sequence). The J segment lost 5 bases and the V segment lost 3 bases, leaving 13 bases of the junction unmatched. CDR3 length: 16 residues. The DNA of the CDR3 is TGTGCCTGGAGCTTGGGTTGGGGACAGAGAAACAATGAGCAGTTCTTC. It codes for CAWSLGWGQRNNEQFF.

CDR3 residues: CASSQTDGWGTDTQYF. The DNA for the CDR3 is TGTGCCAGCAGCCAGACCGACGGGTGGGGCACAGATACGCAGTATTTT. The chain uses TRBV3-1 (or the pseudogene TRBV3-2) and TRBJ2-3; D is unclear. Germline CDR1 and CDR2: LGHDT and YNNKEL (reference sequence). The CDR3 spans 16 residues. V lost 3 bases to trimming and J lost 1 base, with 14 bases between them.

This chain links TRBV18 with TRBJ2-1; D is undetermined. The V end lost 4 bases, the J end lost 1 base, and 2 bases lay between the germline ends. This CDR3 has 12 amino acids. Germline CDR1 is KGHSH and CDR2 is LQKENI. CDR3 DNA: TGTGCCAGCTCACTTTCCTACAATGAGCAGTTCTTC. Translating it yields CASSLSYNEQFF.

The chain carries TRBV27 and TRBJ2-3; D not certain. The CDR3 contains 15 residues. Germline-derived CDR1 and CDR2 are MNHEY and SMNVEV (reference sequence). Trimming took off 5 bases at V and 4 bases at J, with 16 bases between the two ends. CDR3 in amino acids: CASSPKIPRPDTQYF. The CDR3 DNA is TGTGCCAGCAGTCCCAAGATACCACGTCCAGATACGCAGTATTTT.